This T cell receptor beta chain was recovered during a study of T cell responses to AZD1222 COVID-19 vaccine. General observations from the study: Repertoires were obtained solely post-peak T cell response. Baseline serostatus was positive in only a handful of AZD1222 recipients. Distributed over spike, vaccine-associated CD4 TCRs predominated at 160-218 and 743-854.

This clone has just one count. Its specificity is unknown. TCRdb keeps only in-frame clones here, not all; method: immunoSEQ multiplex PCR. Of approximately 68,000 clones detected, roughly 91% appear once; the ten largest clones hold 4.8%. The TCR originated in an adult who received the MenACWY meningococcal vaccine as a control. The sample was peripheral blood, taken 28 days after the second dose of the MenACWY control vaccine.

The CDR3 loop is CASSAPTVQHF. CDR3 nucleotide sequence: TGTGCCAGTAGTGCCCCGACAGTACAGCATTTT. This sequence joins TRBV19 and TRBJ1-5; possible D gene TRBD1, 5 bases. Trimming cost V 5 bases and J 13 bases, with 12 bases left between them. CDR1 and CDR2 from the germline V gene are LNHDA and SQIVND (reference sequence). The CDR3 consists of 11 residues. The full variable domain, with the rest looked up from reference TRBV19 and TRBJ1-5, is DGGITQSPKYLFRKEGQNVTLSCEQNLNHDAMYWYRQDPGQGLRLIYYSQIVNDFQKGDIAEGYSVSREKKESFPLTVTSAQKNPTAFYLCASSAPTVQHFGDGTRLSIL.